This T cell receptor beta chain was recorded in a study of cytomegalovirus exposure and HLA in healthy donors. The PCR contained 60 Vbeta and 13 Jbeta primers. Measured with immunoSEQ multiplex PCR; TCRdb has only the in-frame clones, and not every one. The data contain approximately 100,000 clones, 75% of them singletons. Regarding the study as a whole: A list of 150 to 200 TCR beta chains associated with cytomegalovirus was given. V- and J-gene trimming in TCR beta was tied to a missense DCLRE1C variant by an analysis performed later.

Points on this clone: Its antigen remains unknown.

The sequenced sample consisted of PBMCs. This TCR came from a man aged 50-60 years in good health and CMV-seronegative.

The CDR3 reads CASSSQGAGNQPQHF. The CDR3 DNA follows: TGTGCCAGCAGTTCCCAGGGGGCAGGAAATCAGCCCCAGCATTTT. The chain joins TRBV28 to TRBJ1-5; 8 nucleotides align to TRBD1. J lost 4 bases, V lost 4 bases, and 6 bases had no gene match. Germline V gene data show CDR1 as MDHEN and CDR2 as SYDVKM. The CDR3 runs 15 residues.